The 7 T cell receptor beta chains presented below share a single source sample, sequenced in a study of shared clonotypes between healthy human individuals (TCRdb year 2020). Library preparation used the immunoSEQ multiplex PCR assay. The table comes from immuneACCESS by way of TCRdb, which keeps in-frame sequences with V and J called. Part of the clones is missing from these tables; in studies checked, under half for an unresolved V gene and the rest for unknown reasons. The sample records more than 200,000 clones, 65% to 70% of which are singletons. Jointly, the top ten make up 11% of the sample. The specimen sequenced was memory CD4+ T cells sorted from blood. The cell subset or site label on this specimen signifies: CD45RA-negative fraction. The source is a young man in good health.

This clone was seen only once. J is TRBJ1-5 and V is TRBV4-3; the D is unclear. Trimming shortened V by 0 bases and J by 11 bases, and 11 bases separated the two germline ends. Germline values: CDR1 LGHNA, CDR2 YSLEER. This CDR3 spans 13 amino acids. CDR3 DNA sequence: TGCGCCAGCAGCCAAGATCAGGACCGAGCCCAGCATTTT. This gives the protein CASSQDQDRAQHF.

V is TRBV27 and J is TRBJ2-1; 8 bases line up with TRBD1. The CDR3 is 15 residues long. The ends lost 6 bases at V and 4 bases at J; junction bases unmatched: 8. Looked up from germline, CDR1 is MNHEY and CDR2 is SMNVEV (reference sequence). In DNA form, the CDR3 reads TGTGCCAGCAGCCTTGACAGGGGAAGGTACAATGAGCAGTTCTTC. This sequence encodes CASSLDRGRYNEQFF.

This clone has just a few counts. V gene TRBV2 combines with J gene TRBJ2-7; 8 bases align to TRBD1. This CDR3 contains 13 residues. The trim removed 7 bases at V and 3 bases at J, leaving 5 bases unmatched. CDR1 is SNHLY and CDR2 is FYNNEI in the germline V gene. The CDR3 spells CASTRQGSYEQYF. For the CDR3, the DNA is TGTGCCAGCACAAGACAGGGGAGCTACGAGCAGTACTTC.

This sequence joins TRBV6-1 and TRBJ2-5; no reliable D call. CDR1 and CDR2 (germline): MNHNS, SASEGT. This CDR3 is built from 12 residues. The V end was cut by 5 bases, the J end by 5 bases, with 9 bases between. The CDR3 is CASSRAGETQYF. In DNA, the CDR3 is TGTGCCAGCAGTAGAGCAGGCGAGACCCAGTACTTC.

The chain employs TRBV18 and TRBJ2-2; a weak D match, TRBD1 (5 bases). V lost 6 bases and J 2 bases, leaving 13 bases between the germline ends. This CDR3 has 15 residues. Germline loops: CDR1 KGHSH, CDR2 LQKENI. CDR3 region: CASSMDQGNTGELFF. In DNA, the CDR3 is TGTGCCAGCTCCATGGATCAGGGCAACACCGGGGAGCTGTTTTTT. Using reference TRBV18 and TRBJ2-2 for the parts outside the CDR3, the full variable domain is NAGVMQNPRHLVRRRGQEARLRCSPMKGHSHVYWYRQLPEEGLKFMVYLQKENIIDESGMPKERFSAEFPKEGPSILRIQQVVRGDSAAYFCASSMDQGNTGELFFGEGSRLTVL.

The CDR3 here is CSVIKETQYF. In DNA, the CDR3 is TGCAGTGTCATAAAAGAGACCCAGTACTTC. The rearrangement joins TRBV20-1 to TRBJ2-5; D call uncertain. CDR1 and CDR2 (germline): DFQATT, SNEGSKA (reference sequence). The CDR3 extends over 10 amino acids. Deletions cut 7 bases from V and 3 bases from J, with 6 bases between.

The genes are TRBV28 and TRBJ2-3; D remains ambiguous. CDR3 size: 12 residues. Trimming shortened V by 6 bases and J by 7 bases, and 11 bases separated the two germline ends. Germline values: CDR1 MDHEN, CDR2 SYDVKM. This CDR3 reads CASSTQANTQYF. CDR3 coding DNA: TGTGCCAGCAGCACTCAAGCCAATACGCAGTATTTT.